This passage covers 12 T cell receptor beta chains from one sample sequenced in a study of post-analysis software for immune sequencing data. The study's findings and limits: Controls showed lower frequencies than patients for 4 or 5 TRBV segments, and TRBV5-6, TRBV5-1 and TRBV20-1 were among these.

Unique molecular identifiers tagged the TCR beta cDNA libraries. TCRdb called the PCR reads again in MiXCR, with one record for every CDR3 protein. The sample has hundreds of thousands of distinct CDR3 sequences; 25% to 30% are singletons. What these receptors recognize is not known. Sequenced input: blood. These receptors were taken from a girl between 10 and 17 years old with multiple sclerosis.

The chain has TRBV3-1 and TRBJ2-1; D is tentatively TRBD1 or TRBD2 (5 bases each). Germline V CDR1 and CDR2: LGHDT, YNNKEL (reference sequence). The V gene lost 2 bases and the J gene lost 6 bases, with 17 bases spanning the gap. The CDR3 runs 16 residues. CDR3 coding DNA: TGTGCCAGCAGCCAAAGGGGCCCTAGCCCCGCCAATGAGCAGTTCTTC. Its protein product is CASSQRGPSPANEQFF.

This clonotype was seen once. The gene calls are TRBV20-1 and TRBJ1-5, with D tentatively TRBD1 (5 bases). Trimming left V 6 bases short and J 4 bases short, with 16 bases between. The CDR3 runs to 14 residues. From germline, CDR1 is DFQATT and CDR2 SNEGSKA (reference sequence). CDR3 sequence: CSARTRGINQPQHF. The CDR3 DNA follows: TGCAGTGCCCGAACACGGGGGATTAATCAGCCCCAGCATTTT.

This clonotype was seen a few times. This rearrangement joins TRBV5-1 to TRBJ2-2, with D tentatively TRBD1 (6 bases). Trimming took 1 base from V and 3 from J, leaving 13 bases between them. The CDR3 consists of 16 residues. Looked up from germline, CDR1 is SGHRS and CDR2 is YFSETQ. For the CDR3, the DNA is TGCGCCAGCAGCTTGATGGCAGGGGCCGACACCGGGGAGCTGTTTTTT. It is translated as CASSLMAGADTGELFF.

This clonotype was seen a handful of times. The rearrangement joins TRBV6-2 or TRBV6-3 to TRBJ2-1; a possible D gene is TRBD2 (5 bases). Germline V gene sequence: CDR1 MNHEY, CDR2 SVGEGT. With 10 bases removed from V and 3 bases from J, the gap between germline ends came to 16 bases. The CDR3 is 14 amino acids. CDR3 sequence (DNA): TGTGCCACTGGGCCGGGAACCGGCTACAATGAGCAGTTCTTC. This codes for CATGPGTGYNEQFF.

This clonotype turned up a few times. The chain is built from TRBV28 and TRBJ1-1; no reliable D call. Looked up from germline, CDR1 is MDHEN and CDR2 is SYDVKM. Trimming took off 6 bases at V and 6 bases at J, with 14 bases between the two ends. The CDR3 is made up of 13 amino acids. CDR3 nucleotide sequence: TGTGCCAGCAGGGCGACAAAGAATGCTGAAGCTTTCTTT. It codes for CASRATKNAEAFF.

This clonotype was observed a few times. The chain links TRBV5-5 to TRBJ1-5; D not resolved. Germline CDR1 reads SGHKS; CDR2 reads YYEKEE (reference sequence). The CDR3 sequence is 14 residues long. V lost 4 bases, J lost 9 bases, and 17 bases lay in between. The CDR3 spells CASSQFGDGRPQHF. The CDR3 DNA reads TGTGCCAGCAGCCAATTCGGAGACGGAAGGCCCCAGCATTTT.

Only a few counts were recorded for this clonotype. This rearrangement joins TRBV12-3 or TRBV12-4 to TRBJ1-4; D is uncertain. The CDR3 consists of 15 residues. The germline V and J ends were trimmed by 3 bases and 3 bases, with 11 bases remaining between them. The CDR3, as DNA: TGTGCCAGCAGTTTCGGGGTGGTAGCTAATGAAAAACTGTTTTTT. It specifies CASSFGVVANEKLFF.

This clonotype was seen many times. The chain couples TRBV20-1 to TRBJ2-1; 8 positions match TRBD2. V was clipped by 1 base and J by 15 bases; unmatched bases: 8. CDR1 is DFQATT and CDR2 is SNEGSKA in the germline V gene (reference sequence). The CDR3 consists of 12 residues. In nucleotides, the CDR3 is TGCAGTGCTAGAGCGGGTTCGGGGGGGCCGTTCTTC. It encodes CSARAGSGGPFF.

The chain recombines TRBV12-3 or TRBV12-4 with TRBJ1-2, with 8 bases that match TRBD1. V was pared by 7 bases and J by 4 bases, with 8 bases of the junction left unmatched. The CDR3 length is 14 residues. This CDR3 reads CASKHNRGIYGYTF. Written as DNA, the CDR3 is TGTGCCAGCAAGCATAACAGGGGGATCTATGGCTACACCTTC.

The CDR3 sequence: CASSVGGTGVNQPQHF. CDR3 nucleotides: TGTGCCAGCAGCGTCGGGGGGACAGGGGTCAATCAGCCCCAGCATTTT. The chain joins TRBV11-2 to TRBJ1-5, with 10 bases matching TRBD1. V was clipped by 5 bases and J by 3 bases; unmatched bases: 7. The CDR3 runs to 16 residues. CDR1 and CDR2 (germline): SGHAT, FQNNGV.

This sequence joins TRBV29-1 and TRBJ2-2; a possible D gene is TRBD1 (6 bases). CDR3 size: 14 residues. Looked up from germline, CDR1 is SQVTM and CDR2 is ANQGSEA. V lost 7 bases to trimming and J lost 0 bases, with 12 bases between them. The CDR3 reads CSAGQGSNTGELFF. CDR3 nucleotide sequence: TGCAGCGCCGGGCAGGGGTCGAACACCGGGGAGCTGTTTTTT.

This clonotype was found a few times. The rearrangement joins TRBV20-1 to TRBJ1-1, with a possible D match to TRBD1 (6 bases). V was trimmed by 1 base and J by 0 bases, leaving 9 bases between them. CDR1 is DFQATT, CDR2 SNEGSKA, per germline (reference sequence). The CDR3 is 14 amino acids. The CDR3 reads CSARATGLNTEAFF. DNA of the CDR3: TGCAGTGCTAGAGCGACAGGATTGAACACTGAAGCTTTCTTT.